One and the same sample provided the 4 T cell receptor beta chains below, sequenced in a study of T cells in Graves' hyperthyroidism and ophthalmopathy. Authors of the study amplified TCR beta CDR3 regions from RNA transcripts. HTBI primers were employed in a first-round RT-PCR of the TCR CDR3. TCRdb re-analysed the multiplex PCR reads in MiXCR, keeping a single row per CDR3 protein. The top ten hold roughly 5.7% of the sample, which has fewer than 650,000 distinct CDR3 sequences, about 15% seen once. The sequencing sample was made of blood. The source is a woman under 40 with Graves' hyperthyroidism that later progressed to Graves' ophthalmopathy.

The rearrangement uses TRBV12-5 and TRBJ1-1, with D tentatively TRBD1 (5 bases). Deletions cut 5 bases from V and 11 bases from J, with 27 bases between. This CDR3 has 16 amino acids. The germline V gene has CDR1 LGHNT and CDR2 FRNRAP. For the CDR3, the DNA is TGTGCTAGTGGTCCTCCTCAGGGCCTTGGGCCCGATGAGGCTTTCTTT. Protein: CASGPPQGLGPDEAFF.

This clonotype was recorded at least ten times. The chain couples TRBV24-1 to TRBJ2-2; D is possibly TRBD1 (6 bases). V was clipped by 5 bases and J by 3 bases, with 9 bases between them. The germline V gene has CDR1 KGHDR and CDR2 SFDVKD. CDR3 length equals 14 residues. CDR3: CATSVRTDTGELFF. CDR3 coding DNA: TGTGCCACCAGTGTGAGGACAGACACCGGGGAGCTGTTTTTT.

The sample holds many counts of this clonotype. The CDR3 DNA follows: TGTGCCAGCAGCCTCGCCAGGGGCCGGGGGGCTTTCTTT. Residues: CASSLARGRGAFF. V is TRBV28 and J is TRBJ1-1; maybe TRBD1 (6 bases). Germline-derived CDR1 and CDR2 are MDHEN and SYDVKM. Trimming shortened V by 6 bases and J by 11 bases, and 19 bases separated the two germline ends. The CDR3 covers 13 residues.

In its sample, this clonotype was seen many times. This sequence joins TRBV27 and TRBJ1-4, with a tentative D call TRBD1 (6 bases). Germline V gene sequence: CDR1 MNHEY, CDR2 SMNVEV (reference sequence). This CDR3 comprises 15 residues. The ends were cut back, 5 bases at V and 5 bases at J, with 15 bases in the middle. The CDR3 here is CASSGAGARNEKLFF. DNA of the CDR3: TGTGCCAGCAGTGGGGCAGGGGCCCGCAATGAAAAACTGTTTTTT.